This T cell receptor (beta chain) derives from a study of shared clonotypes between healthy human individuals. Turning to the study itself: Three plates were used per donor for CD4 naive, three for CD4 memory, two for CD8 naive and one for CD8 memory. Findings of the study overall: All-four-donor shared clonotypes had higher generation probabilities than non-shared clonotypes did.

Worth noting for this clone: Its matching antigen is unknown.

Samples underwent the assay at deep level. Repertoires were generated with immunoSEQ multiplex PCR, while TCRdb's copy carries only in-frame clones and drops some. The repertoire holds hundreds of thousands of clones, with approximately 95% as singletons. Cells designated naive CD8 were CD45RO-negative and were positively selected for CCR7, with terminally differentiated effector memory CD45RA+ cells excluded. The CDR3 contains 16 residues. Trimming stripped 6 bases from V and 4 bases from J, with 18 bases between. CDR1 and CDR2 (germline): MGHDK, SYGVNS. The TCR was taken from a woman in her 30s in good health. What was sequenced was naive CD8+ T cells sorted from blood. This chain uses TRBV25-1 with TRBJ1-4; D not resolved. The CDR3 reads CASSSIGWLLNEKLFF. CDR3 bases: TGTGCCAGCAGCAGTATCGGATGGTTGCTTAATGAAAAACTGTTTTTT.